A selection of T cell receptor beta chains follows, all from one sample in a study of shared clonotypes between healthy human individuals. TCRdb's table, derived via immunoSEQ multiplex PCR, lists solely in-frame clones and lacks some. The sample has some 2.1 million clones, 85% to 95% seen once. Sequencing used naive CD4+ T cells sorted from blood. The receptors come from a man between 18 and 35 years old in good health. CDR3s include the opening cysteine and the closing phenylalanine or tryptophan. Each record gives: J gene, D gene, clone size, V gene, CDR3 protein, CDR3 DNA. A D gene is named only where the DNA matches it firmly. Clone size appears in some rows only: once, few, many, or a class for an expanded clone.

>TRBJ2-4|TRBD2|-|TRBV4-3
CASSQEGIAAGGPGIQYF
TGCGCCAGCAGCCAAGAAGGGATCGCGGCGGGAGGGCCGGGTATTCAGTACTTC
>TRBJ1-4|-|-|TRBV19
CASSIGDRTQVRANEKLFF
TGTGCCAGTAGTATCGGAGACAGAACCCAGGTCAGAGCTAATGAAAAACTGTTTTTT
>TRBJ2-7|TRBD2|-|TRBV18
CASSQILGLAGGEQYF
TGTGCCAGCTCACAAATCTTGGGACTAGCGGGAGGTGAGCAGTACTTC
>TRBJ2-1|-|-|TRBV18
CASSPLHVNEQFF
TGTGCCAGCTCACCACTCCACGTGAATGAGCAGTTCTTC
>TRBJ2-5|-|once|TRBV28
CASSLGRISGETQYF
TGTGCCAGCAGTTTGGGGCGGATCTCCGGGGAGACCCAGTACTTC
>TRBJ2-3|-|-|TRBV18
CASSPRGLTDTQYF
TGTGCCAGCTCACCACGGGGGTTAACAGATACGCAGTATTTT
>TRBJ2-3|TRBD2|-|TRBV4-1
CASSQEVGGANTDTQYF
TGCGCCAGCAGCCAAGAGGTCGGGGGGGCTAACACAGATACGCAGTATTTT
>TRBJ1-1|-|-|TRBV5-1
CASSLEPNGAAFF
TGCGCCAGCAGCTTGGAACCAAACGGGGCAGCTTTCTTT
>TRBJ1-6|TRBD1|once|TRBV7-2
CASSLEGTGDSPLHF
TGTGCCAGCAGCTTAGAGGGGACAGGGGATTCACCCCTCCACTTT
>TRBJ1-4|-|-|TRBV4-1
CASSHPQLGRNEKLFF
TGCGCCAGCAGCCACCCTCAATTGGGGCGTAATGAAAAACTGTTTTTT
>TRBJ1-3|-|-|TRBV9
CASSVGHLNTIYF
TGTGCCAGCAGCGTAGGTCATCTGAACACCATATATTTT
>TRBJ2-2|-|-|TRBV9
CASSVETPTESGELFF
TGTGCCAGCAGCGTAGAGACCCCCACAGAGTCCGGGGAGCTGTTTTTT
>TRBJ1-6|-|-|TRBV5-4
CASSDGTTNSPLHF
TGTGCCAGCAGCGACGGGACTACGAATTCACCCCTCCACTTT
>TRBJ1-5|-|few|TRBV6-6
CASSYGDYSNQPQHF
TGTGCCAGCAGTTACGGGGATTATAGCAATCAGCCCCAGCATTTT
>TRBJ1-1|-|-|TRBV4-3
CASSQGYYASTEAFF
TGCGCCAGCAGCCAAGGGTACTACGCTAGCACTGAAGCTTTCTTT
>TRBJ1-5|-|-|TRBV18
CASSPPGSHQPQHF
TGTGCCAGCTCACCACCCGGGAGCCATCAGCCCCAGCATTTT
>TRBJ1-1|-|-|TRBV30
CAWSLQEGTEAFF
TGTGCCTGGAGTCTCCAGGAGGGCACTGAAGCTTTCTTT
>TRBJ2-6|-|-|TRBV18
CASSPQGAGANVLTF
TGTGCCAGCTCACCACAAGGGGCCGGGGCCAACGTCCTGACTTTC
>TRBJ2-4|-|-|TRBV11-2
CASSLGLLAKNIQYF
TGTGCCAGCAGCCTCGGTCTGCTAGCCAAAAACATTCAGTACTTC
>TRBJ1-5|-|-|TRBV14
CASRGCSNQPQHF
TGTGCCAGCAGGGGGTGTAGCAATCAGCCCCAGCATTTT
>TRBJ1-2|TRBD1|-|TRBV6-5
CASRMDRTYGYTF
TGTGCCAGCAGAATGGACAGGACCTATGGCTACACCTTC
>TRBJ2-3|-|-|TRBV10-3
CAITPGVEADTQYF
TGTGCCATCACCCCGGGGGTAGAGGCAGATACGCAGTATTTT
>TRBJ1-3|-|-|TRBV6-1
CASSDNTLSGNTIYF
TGTGCCAGCAGTGACAACACACTCTCTGGAAACACCATATATTTT
>TRBJ1-3|-|-|TRBV6-6
CASSYSGQGSTIYF
TGTGCCAGCAGTTACTCGGGGCAGGGGAGCACCATATATTTT
>TRBJ2-7|TRBD1|-|TRBV27
CASSLGEGTGRNEQYF
TGTGCCAGCAGTTTAGGGGAAGGGACAGGGAGGAACGAGCAGTACTTC
>TRBJ1-5|TRBD1|-|TRBV5-1
CASSEGTGVLQPQHF
TGCGCCAGCAGCGAGGGGACAGGGGTCTTACAGCCCCAGCATTTT
>TRBJ1-6|-|-|TRBV6-1
CASSEAVGQGRDSPLHF
TGTGCCAGCAGTGAAGCAGTAGGGCAGGGTCGAGATTCACCCCTCCACTTT
>TRBJ1-1|-|-|TRBV5-6
CASSLNTGTPNTEAFF
TGTGCCAGCAGCTTAAACACCGGGACACCGAACACTGAAGCTTTCTTT
>TRBJ1-1|-|-|TRBV5-1
CASSSQAYTEAFF
TGCGCCAGCAGCTCACAGGCGTACACTGAAGCTTTCTTT
>TRBJ2-2|-|-|TRBV7-2
CASSSKPRLNTGELFF
TGTGCCAGCAGCTCAAAGCCGAGACTCAACACCGGGGAGCTGTTTTTT
>TRBJ2-7|TRBD2|-|TRBV10-3
CAISTSGYEQYF
TGTGCCATCTCTACTAGCGGGTACGAGCAGTACTTC
>TRBJ2-7|-|-|TRBV6-6
CASSYPPTSEQYF
TGTGCCAGCAGTTATCCCCCAACGAGCGAGCAGTACTTC
>TRBJ1-5|-|-|TRBV6-1
CASTGVDQPQHF
TGTGCCAGCACAGGGGTAGACCAGCCCCAGCATTTT
>TRBJ2-2|TRBD2|-|TRBV10-1
CASSGGLAVTAGELFF
TGCGCCAGCAGTGGGGGACTAGCGGTTACCGCCGGGGAGCTGTTTTTT
>TRBJ1-1|-|-|TRBV7-9
CASSLLGSPEAFF
TGTGCCAGCAGCTTACTCGGGAGCCCTGAAGCTTTCTTT
>TRBJ2-5|TRBD2|-|TRBV11-2
CASSPRTSGGLETQYF
TGTGCCAGCAGCCCACGGACTAGCGGGGGATTGGAGACCCAGTACTTC
>TRBJ2-3|TRBD2|-|TRBV11-2
CASSLALRGGRIQDTQYF
TGTGCCAGCAGCTTAGCCTTGCGGGGGGGCAGGATTCAAGATACGCAGTATTTT
>TRBJ2-1|TRBD2|-|TRBV7-2
CASSPIGLAEGEQFF
TGTGCCAGCAGTCCCATTGGACTAGCGGAGGGTGAGCAGTTCTTC
>TRBJ1-2|-|-|TRBV5-6
CASSLQSGSFSYTF
TGTGCCAGCAGCTTGCAATCAGGGAGTTTTAGCTACACCTTC
>TRBJ1-5|-|-|TRBV5-6
CASSFLTQGPQHF
TGTGCCAGCAGCTTTTTGACCCAGGGGCCCCAGCATTTT
>TRBJ2-5|TRBD2|-|TRBV11-2
CASSFTSGRQETQYF
TGTGCCAGCAGCTTCACTAGCGGAAGGCAAGAGACCCAGTACTTC
>TRBJ2-7|TRBD2|-|TRBV6-5
CASSPGTSESYEQYF
TGTGCCAGCAGTCCCGGGACTAGCGAGTCCTACGAGCAGTACTTC
>TRBJ2-3|TRBD2|-|TRBV28
CASTSATDTQYF
TGTGCCAGTACTAGCGCCACAGATACGCAGTATTTT
>TRBJ1-1|-|-|TRBV25-1
CASSYGAPNTEAFF
TGTGCCAGCAGTTATGGGGCCCCGAACACTGAAGCTTTCTTT
>TRBJ2-7|-|-|TRBV7-3
CASSLTPAGGYEQYF
TGTGCCAGCAGCTTAACGCCGGCTGGTGGCTACGAGCAGTACTTC
>TRBJ2-5|-|-|TRBV9
CASNRGGRAQETQYF
TGTGCCAGCAACCGAGGGGGGCGGGCCCAAGAGACCCAGTACTTC
>TRBJ2-7|-|-|TRBV28
CASSFPFRDPKLLEQYF
TGTGCCAGCAGTTTCCCCTTTCGGGACCCGAAGCTCTTGGAGCAGTACTTC
>TRBJ2-5|-|-|TRBV11-2
CASSLDIMGGRQETQYF
TGTGCCAGCAGCTTAGATATCATGGGGGGCCGCCAAGAGACCCAGTACTTC
>TRBJ1-1|-|-|TRBV7-9
CASSRLRDMNTEAFF
TGTGCCAGCAGCCGACTTAGGGATATGAACACTGAAGCTTTCTTT
>TRBJ1-4|TRBD1|-|TRBV19
CASSMGTVNEKLFF
TGTGCCAGTAGTATGGGGACAGTTAATGAAAAACTGTTTTTT
>TRBJ1-5|-|-|TRBV27
CASKQHRTYNQPQHF
TGTGCCAGCAAACAACACAGGACTTACAATCAGCCCCAGCATTTT
>TRBJ2-3|TRBD2|once|TRBV7-9
CASSFLAGSTDTQYF
TGTGCCAGCAGCTTTTTAGCGGGATCCACAGATACGCAGTATTTT